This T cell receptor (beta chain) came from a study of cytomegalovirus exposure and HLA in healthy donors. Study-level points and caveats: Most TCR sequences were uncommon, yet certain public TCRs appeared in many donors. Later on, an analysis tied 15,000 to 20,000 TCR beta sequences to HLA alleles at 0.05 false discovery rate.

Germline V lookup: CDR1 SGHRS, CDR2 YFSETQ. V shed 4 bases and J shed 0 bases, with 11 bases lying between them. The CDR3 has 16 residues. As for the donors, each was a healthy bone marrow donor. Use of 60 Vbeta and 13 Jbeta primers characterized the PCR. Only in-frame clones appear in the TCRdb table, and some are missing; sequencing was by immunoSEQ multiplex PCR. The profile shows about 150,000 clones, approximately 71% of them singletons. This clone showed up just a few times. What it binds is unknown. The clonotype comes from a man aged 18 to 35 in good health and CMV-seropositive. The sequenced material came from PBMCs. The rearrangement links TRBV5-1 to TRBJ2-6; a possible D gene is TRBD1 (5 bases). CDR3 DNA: TGCGCCAGCAGCCAACAGGTAAACTCTGGGGCCAACGTCCTGACTTTC. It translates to CASSQQVNSGANVLTF.